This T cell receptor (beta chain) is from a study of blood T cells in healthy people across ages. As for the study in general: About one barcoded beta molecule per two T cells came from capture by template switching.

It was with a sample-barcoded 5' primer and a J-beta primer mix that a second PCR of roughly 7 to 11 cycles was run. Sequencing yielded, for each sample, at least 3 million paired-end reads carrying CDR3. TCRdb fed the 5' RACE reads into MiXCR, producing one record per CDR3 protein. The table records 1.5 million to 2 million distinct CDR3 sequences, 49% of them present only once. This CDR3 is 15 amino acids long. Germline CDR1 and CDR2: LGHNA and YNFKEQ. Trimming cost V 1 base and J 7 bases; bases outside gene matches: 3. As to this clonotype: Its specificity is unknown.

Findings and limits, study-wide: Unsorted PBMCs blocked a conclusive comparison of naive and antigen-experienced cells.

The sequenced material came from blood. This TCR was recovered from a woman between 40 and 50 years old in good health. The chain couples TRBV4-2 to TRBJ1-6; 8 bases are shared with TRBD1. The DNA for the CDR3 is TGTGCCAGCAGCCAAGCCCGGACAGGGAATTCACCCCTCCACTTT. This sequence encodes CASSQARTGNSPLHF.